This T cell receptor beta chain is drawn from a study of beta chain features in type 1 diabetes. J lost 3 bases, V lost 1 base, and 6 bases had no gene match. This CDR3 contains 15 residues. CDR1 is SGDLS, CDR2 YYNGEE, per germline. The isolated RNA, all of it, was reverse transcribed, so expressed TCRB transcripts were what got sequenced. Here immunoSEQ multiplex PCR was the method, and the copy in TCRdb shows in-frame clones only, minus some. The table records hundreds of thousands of clones, about 12% of them present only once. Study observations and caveats: The influence of HLA type on TCRB rearrangement stayed undetermined.

This clone was counted a few times. Antigen specificity is unknown. The specimen was naive CD4+ T cells from blood. The origin of this receptor is a man between 18 and 29 years old in good health. The V call is TRBV9, the J call TRBJ2-7; 8 bases line up with TRBD2. Written as DNA, the CDR3 is TGTGCCAGCAGCGTAAGCGGGAGTGGCCTCTACGAGCAGTACTTC. Its protein product is CASSVSGSGLYEQYF.